This T cell receptor (beta chain) was identified in a study of blood T cell repertoires in COVID-19. Some clones are missing from TCRdb's copy, which holds only in-frame ones; the method was immunoSEQ multiplex PCR. This sample carries about 370,000 clones, over 75% of them seen once, and the ten largest clones take less than 1.2%. Germline V gives CDR1 MNHNS, CDR2 SASEGT. CDR3 size: 13 residues. The V end was cut by 2 bases, the J end by 8 bases, with 12 bases between. Participant age was 18 to 89 years, and participants resided in about two dozen US areas. Participants' own reports of clinical history determined their cohort assignment.

J is TRBJ1-2 and V is TRBV6-1; D might be TRBD1 (5 bases). The sequencing sample was made of PBMCs or T cells enriched from blood (not recorded which). This receptor was identified in a man between 18 and 35 years old who had recovered from COVID-19. The CDR3 nucleotides read TGTGCCAGCAGTGAAAGGGGTGTTTGGGGCTACACCTTC. Its translation is CASSERGVWGYTF.